These T cell receptor beta chains were read from a single sample in a study of post-analysis software for immune sequencing data. TCRdb reprocessed the PCR reads via MiXCR and lists one record per CDR3 protein. The sample holds over 700,000 distinct CDR3 sequences; around 27% are singletons and the top ten take roughly 0.53%. The specimen was blood. These receptors were collected from a girl aged 5-17 years with multiple sclerosis. Both conserved end residues are part of each CDR3. A D gene is named only where the DNA matches it firmly. Only part of the rows carry a size: once, few, many, or a class if the clone is expanded.

D gene,J gene,V gene,clone size,CDR3 DNA,CDR3 protein
TRBD1,TRBJ2-5,TRBV20-1,NA,TGCAGTGCTCCGTGGGACAGGGGGATAGAGACCCAGTACTTC,CSAPWDRGIETQYF
NA,TRBJ2-7,TRBV13,NA,TGTGCCAGCAGCTTATCGGAGGCCTACGAGCAGTACTTC,CASSLSEAYEQYF
TRBD1,TRBJ1-2,TRBV27,few,TGTGCCAGCAGTTTAACGATTAGGACAGGTCTATATGGCTACACCTTC,CASSLTIRTGLYGYTF
NA,TRBJ2-4,TRBV20-1,NA,TGCAGTGCTAATGTCGGCAAAAACATTCAGTACTTC,CSANVGKNIQYF
TRBD1,TRBJ1-5,TRBV5-1,NA,TGCGCCAGCAGCTCGGGACAGACACCAAATCAGCCCCAGCATTTT,CASSSGQTPNQPQHF
NA,TRBJ1-5,TRBV7-2,NA,TGTGCCAGCAGCTTAGATCCAGGTTGGAATCAGCCCCAGCATTTT,CASSLDPGWNQPQHF
TRBD1,TRBJ2-1,TRBV7-2,NA,TGTGCCAGCGGGAAGGACAGGGAGCAGTTCTTC,CASGKDREQFF
NA,TRBJ2-1,TRBV20-1,few,TGCAGTGAGAAGGGACTCGACAATGAGCAGTTCTTC,CSEKGLDNEQFF
NA,TRBJ2-1,TRBV15,NA,TGTGCCACCAGCAGAAACTACCCCGGGGATGAGCAGTTCTTC,CATSRNYPGDEQFF
NA,TRBJ1-2,TRBV11-2,few,TGTGCCAGCAGCTTAGTGAGAGCCGGGACAACTTTTCACTATGGCTACACCTTC,CASSLVRAGTTFHYGYTF
NA,TRBJ1-2,TRBV6-5,NA,TGTGCCAGCAGGCGAGACAGGTTCTATGGCTACACTTTC,CASRRDRFYGYTF
NA,TRBJ2-7,TRBV7-2,few,TGTGCCAGCAGCTTATCCCCCGGGGCGGGGTACTACGAGCAGTACTTC,CASSLSPGAGYYEQYF
TRBD1,TRBJ1-6,TRBV12-3/TRBV12-4,NA,TGTGCCAGCAGTCTCGGTCCGGGACAGGGAAATTCACCCCTCCACTTT,CASSLGPGQGNSPLHF
TRBD1,TRBJ2-5,TRBV6-5,many,TGTGCCAGCAGTTACTCCGGGACAGGAAGGGTAGAGACCCAGTACTTC,CASSYSGTGRVETQYF
TRBD1,TRBJ2-1,TRBV7-9,few,TGTGCCAGCAGCTCCGCAATAGGGACAGGGGCCAATGAGCAGTTCTTC,CASSSAIGTGANEQFF
TRBD1,TRBJ1-1,TRBV7-9,NA,TGTGCCAGCAGCCCGGAGGGACAGGGCAACCCTGAAGCTTTCTTT,CASSPEGQGNPEAFF
NA,TRBJ2-2,TRBV10-3,NA,TGTGCCATCAGCGAATTCAGTCCCGGGGCCACCGGGGAGCTGTTTTTT,CAISEFSPGATGELFF